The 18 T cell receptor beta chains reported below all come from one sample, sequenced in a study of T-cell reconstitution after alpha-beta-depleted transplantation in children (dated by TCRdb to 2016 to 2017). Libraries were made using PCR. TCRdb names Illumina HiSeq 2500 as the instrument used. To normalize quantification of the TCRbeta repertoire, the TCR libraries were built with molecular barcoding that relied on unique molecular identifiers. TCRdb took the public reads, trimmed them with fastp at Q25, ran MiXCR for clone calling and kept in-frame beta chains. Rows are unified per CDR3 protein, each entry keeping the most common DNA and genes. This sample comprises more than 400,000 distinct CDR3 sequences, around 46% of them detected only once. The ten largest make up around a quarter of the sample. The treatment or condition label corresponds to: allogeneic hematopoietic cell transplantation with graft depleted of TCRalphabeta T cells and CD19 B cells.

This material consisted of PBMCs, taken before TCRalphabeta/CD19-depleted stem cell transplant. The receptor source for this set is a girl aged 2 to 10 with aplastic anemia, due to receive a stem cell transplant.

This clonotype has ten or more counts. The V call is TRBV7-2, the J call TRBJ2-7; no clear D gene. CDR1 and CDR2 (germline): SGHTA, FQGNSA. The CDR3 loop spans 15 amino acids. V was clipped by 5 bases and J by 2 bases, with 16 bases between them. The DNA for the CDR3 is TGTGCCAGCAGCCCGGTAGCTGGTGGGGCCTACGAGCAGTACTTC. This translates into CASSPVAGGAYEQYF.

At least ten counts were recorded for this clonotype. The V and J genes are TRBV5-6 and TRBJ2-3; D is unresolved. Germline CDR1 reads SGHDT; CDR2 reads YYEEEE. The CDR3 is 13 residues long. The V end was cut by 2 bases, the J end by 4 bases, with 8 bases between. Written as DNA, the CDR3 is TGTGCCAGCAGCTTACGAGAGGCAGATACGCAGTATTTT. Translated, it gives CASSLREADTQYF.

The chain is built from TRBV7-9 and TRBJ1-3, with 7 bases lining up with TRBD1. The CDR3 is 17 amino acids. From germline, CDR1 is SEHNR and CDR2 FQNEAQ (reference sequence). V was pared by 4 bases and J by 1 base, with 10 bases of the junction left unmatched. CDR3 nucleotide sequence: TGTGCCAGCAGCTGGAGGGGGCAGATCCCTTCTGGAAACACCATATATTTT. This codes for CASSWRGQIPSGNTIYF. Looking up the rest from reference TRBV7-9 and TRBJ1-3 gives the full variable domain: DTGVSQNPRHKITKRGQNVTFRCDPISEHNRLYWYRQTLGQGPEFLTYFQNEAQLEKSRLLSDRFSAERPKGSFSTLEIQRTEQGDSAMYLCASSWRGQIPSGNTIYFGEGSWLTVV.

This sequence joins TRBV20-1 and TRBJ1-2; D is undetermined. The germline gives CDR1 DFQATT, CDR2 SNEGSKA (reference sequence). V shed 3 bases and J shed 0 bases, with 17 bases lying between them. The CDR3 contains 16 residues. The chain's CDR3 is CSARDRRAGPNYGYTF. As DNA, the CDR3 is TGCAGTGCTAGGGACCGAAGAGCGGGTCCTAACTATGGCTACACCTTC.

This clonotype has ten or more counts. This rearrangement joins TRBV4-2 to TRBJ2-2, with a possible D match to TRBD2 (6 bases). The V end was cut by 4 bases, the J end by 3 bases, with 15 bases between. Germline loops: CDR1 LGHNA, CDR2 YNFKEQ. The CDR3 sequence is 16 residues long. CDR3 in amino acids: CASSLVKRVDTGELFF. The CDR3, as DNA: TGTGCCAGCAGCCTGGTAAAGCGGGTGGACACCGGGGAGCTGTTTTTT.

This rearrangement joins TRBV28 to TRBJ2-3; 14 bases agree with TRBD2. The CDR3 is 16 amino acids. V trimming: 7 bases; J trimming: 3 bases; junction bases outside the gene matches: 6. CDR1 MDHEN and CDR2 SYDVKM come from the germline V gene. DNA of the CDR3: TGTGCCAGCACCAGACTAGCGGGGGGGATGACAGATACGCAGTATTTT. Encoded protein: CASTRLAGGMTDTQYF.

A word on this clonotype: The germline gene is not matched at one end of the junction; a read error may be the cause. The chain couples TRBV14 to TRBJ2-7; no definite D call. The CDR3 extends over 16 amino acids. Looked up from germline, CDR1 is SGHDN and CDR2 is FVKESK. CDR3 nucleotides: TGTGCCAGCAGCCCCACAGTCAGAACAACTTTCTACGAGCAGCACTTC. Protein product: CASSPTVRTTFYEQHF.

CDR3 coding DNA: TGTGCCAGCAGTTGGGCTAGCAGCTCCCCTGAGCAGTTCTTC. Protein: CASSWASSSPEQFF. The V and J genes are TRBV28 and TRBJ2-1, with D perhaps TRBD2 (5 bases). CDR1 is MDHEN and CDR2 is SYDVKM in the germline V gene. Trimming took 4 bases from V and 9 from J, leaving 16 bases between them. The CDR3 is 14 residues long.

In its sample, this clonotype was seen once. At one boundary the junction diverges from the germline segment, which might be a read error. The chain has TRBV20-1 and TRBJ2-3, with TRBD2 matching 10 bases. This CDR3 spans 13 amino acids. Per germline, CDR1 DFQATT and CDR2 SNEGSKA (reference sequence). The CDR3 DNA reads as TGTGACGTGAGCGGGGGGGGGACAGATACGCAGTATTTT. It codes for CDVSGGGTDTQYF.

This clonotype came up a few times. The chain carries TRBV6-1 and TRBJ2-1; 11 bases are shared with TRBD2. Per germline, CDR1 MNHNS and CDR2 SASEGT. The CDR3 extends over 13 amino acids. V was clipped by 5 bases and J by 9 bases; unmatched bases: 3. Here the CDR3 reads CASSPGLAGEQFF. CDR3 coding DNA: TGTGCCAGCAGTCCCGGACTAGCGGGTGAGCAGTTCTTC.

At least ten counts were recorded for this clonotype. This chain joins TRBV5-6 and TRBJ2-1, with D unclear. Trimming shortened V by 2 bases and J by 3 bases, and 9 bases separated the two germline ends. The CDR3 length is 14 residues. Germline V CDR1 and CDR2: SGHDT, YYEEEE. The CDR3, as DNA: TGTGCCAGCAGCTTACGAACTAACTACAATGAGCAGTTCTTC. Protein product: CASSLRTNYNEQFF.

The CDR3 protein is CASSPEGQGNTEAFF. CDR3 DNA: TGCGCCAGCAGCCCGGAAGGACAAGGGAACACTGAAGCTTTCTTT. The chain carries TRBV5-1 and TRBJ1-1; D may be TRBD1 (5 bases). Germline V lookup: CDR1 SGHRS, CDR2 YFSETQ. This CDR3 has 15 amino acids. The germline V and J ends were trimmed by 4 bases and 1 base, with 14 bases remaining between them. Full variable domain (remainder filled in from reference TRBV5-1 and TRBJ1-1): KAGVTQTPRYLIKTRGQQVTLSCSPISGHRSVSWYQQTPGQGLQFLFEYFSETQRNKGNFPGRFSGRQFSNSRSEMNVSTLELGDSALYLCASSPEGQGNTEAFFGQGTRLTVV.

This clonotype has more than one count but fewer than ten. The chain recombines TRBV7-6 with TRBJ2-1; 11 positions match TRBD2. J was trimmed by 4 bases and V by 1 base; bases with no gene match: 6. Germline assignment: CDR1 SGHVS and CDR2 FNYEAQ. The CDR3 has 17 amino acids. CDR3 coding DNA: TGTGCCAGCAGCTTAGTGGTAGGGACTAGCGGATACAATGAGCAGTTCTTC. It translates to CASSLVVGTSGYNEQFF.

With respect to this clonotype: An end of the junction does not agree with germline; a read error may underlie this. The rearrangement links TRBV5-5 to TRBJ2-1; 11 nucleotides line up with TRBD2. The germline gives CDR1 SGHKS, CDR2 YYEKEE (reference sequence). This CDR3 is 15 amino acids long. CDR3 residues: CASSALTSGTSFKIF. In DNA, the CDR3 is TGTGCCAGCAGCGCCCTGACTAGCGGGACCTCTTTTAAGATCTTC.

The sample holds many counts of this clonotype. In nucleotides, the CDR3 is TGTGCCAGCAGTTCGGATGCTAGCGGGAGGAGAGGAGATACGCAGTATTTT. It specifies CASSSDASGRRGDTQYF. J is TRBJ2-3 and V is TRBV28; 11 bases are shared with TRBD2. This CDR3 has 17 amino acids. V dropped 4 bases and J dropped 5; count of bases not matched to a gene: 11. Germline V lookup: CDR1 MDHEN, CDR2 SYDVKM.

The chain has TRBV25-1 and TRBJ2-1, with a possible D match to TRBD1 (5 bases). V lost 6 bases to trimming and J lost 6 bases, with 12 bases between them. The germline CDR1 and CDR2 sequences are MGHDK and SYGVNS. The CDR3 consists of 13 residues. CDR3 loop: CASSLQGSNEQFF. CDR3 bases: TGTGCCAGCAGCCTCCAGGGCAGCAATGAGCAGTTCTTC.

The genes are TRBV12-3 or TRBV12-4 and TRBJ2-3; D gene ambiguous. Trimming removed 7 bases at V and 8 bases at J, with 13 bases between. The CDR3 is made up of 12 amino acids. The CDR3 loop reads CASNLKGGTQYF. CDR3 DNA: TGTGCCAGCAATCTGAAAGGCGGTACGCAGTATTTT.

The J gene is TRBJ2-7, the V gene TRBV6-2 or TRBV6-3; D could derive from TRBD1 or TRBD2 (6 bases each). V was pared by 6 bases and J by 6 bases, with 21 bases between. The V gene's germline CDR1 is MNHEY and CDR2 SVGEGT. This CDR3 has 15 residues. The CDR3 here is CASRLYHTGTREQYF. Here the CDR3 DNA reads TGTGCCAGCAGACTATATCATACAGGGACTCGCGAGCAGTACTTC.